This T cell receptor (beta chain) was recovered during a study of shared clonotypes between healthy human individuals. In the study overall: Per donor, CD8 memory used one plate, CD8 naive used two, CD4 memory used three and CD4 naive used three.

An even split of each subset's genomic DNA across several immunoSEQ plates was performed. Profiling relied on immunoSEQ multiplex PCR, and the TCRdb table lists in-frame clones only, not all of them. Seen here are 1.5 million to 1.9 million clones, roughly 98% observed once, and the top ten hold about 0.42%. The CDR3 runs to 13 residues. Germline V lookup: CDR1 SGHTA, CDR2 FQGTGA. Study-level points and caveats: Enrolling few donors narrowed the genetic and exposure-history diversity that was represented. Clonotypes which were not shared had lower generation probabilities than clonotypes that all four donors shared.

Remarks on this clone: Its cognate antigen is unknown. At one end, the junction sequence differs from germline, possibly due to a read error.

The chain employs TRBV7-3 and TRBJ1-2, with D tentatively TRBD1 (5 bases). Sequencing was done on a sample of naive CD4+ T cells sorted from blood. Specified subset: CD45RA+ positively selected. This TCR derives from a young man in good health. This CDR3 is CASSLNGGTSPSF. CDR3 in DNA: TGTGCCAGCAGCTTAAATGGCGGGACGTCGCCCTCCTTC.